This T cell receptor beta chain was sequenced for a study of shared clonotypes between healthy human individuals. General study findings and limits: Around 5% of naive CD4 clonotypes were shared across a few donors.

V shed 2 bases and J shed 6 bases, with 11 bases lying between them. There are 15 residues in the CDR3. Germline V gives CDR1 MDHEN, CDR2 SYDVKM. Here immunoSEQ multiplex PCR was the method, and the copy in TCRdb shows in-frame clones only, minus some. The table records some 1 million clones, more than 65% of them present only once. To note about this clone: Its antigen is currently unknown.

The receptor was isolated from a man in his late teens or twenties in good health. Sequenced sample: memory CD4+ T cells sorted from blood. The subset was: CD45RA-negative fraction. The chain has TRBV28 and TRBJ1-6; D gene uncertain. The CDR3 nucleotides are TGTGCCAGCAGTTTAGCGGGCTTAGGTAATTCACCCCTCCACTTT. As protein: CASSLAGLGNSPLHF.